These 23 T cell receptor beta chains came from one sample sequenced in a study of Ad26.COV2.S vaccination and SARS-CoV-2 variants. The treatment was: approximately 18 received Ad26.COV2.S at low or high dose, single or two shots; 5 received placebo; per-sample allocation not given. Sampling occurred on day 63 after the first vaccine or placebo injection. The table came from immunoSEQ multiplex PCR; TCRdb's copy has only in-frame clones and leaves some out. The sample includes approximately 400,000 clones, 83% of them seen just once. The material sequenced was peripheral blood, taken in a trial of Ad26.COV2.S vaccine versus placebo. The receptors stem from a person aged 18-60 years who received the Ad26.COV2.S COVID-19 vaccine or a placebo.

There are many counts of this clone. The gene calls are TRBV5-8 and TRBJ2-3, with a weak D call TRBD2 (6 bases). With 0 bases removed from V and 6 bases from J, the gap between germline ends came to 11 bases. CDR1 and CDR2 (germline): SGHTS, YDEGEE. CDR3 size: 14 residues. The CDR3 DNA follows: TGTGCCAGCAGCTTGGTCCTAGGGAGGGATACGCAGTATTTT. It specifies CASSLVLGRDTQYF. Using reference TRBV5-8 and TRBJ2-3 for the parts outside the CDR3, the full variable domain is EAGVTQSPTHLIKTRGQQATLRCSPISGHTSVYWYQQALGLGLQFLLWYDEGEERNRGNFPPRFSGRQFPNYSSELNVNALELEDSALYLCASSLVLGRDTQYFGPGTRLTVL.

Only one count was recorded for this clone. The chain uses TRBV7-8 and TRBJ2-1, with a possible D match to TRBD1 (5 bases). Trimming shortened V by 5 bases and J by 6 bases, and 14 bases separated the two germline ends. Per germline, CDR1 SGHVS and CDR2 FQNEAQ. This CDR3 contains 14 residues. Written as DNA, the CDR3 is TGTGCCAGCAGCCCCCGACAGACTTCCAATGAGCAGTTCTTC. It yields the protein CASSPRQTSNEQFF.

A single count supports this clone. The CDR3 nucleotides read TGTGCCAGCAGACCTACCGGGGGACAGGGGGGTCAGCCCCAGCATTTT. It yields the protein CASRPTGGQGGQPQHF. The rearrangement links TRBV2 to TRBJ1-5; 11 nucleotides line up with TRBD1. This CDR3 is built from 16 residues. V gave up 6 bases and J gave up 6 bases; unmatched junction bases: 10. CDR1 and CDR2 (germline): SNHLY, FYNNEI.

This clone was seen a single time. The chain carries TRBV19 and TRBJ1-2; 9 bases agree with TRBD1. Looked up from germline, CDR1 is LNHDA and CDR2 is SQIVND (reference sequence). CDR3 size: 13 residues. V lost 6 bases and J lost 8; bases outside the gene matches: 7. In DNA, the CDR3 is TGTGCCAGTAGACCTACAGGGGGCGGGGGCTACACCTTC. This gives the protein CASRPTGGGGYTF.

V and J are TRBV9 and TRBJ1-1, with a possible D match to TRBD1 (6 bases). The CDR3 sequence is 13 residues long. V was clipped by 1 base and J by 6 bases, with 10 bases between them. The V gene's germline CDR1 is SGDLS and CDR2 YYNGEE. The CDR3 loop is CASSVNPGAEAFF. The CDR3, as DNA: TGTGCCAGCAGCGTAAACCCAGGGGCTGAAGCTTTCTTT.

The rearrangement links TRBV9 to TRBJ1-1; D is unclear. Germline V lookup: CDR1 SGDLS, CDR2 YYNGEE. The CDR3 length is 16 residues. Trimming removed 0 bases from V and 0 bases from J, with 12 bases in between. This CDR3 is CASSVEPGRMNTEAFF. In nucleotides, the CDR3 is TGTGCCAGCAGCGTAGAGCCAGGCCGCATGAACACTGAAGCTTTCTTT.

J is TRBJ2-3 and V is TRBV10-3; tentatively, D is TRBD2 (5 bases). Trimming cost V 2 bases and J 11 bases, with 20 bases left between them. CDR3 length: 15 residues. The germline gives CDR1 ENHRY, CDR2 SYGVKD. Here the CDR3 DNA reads TGTGCCATCAGTGAGATCGCGGGTGGCCCTCAGGAGCAGTATTTT. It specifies CAISEIAGGPQEQYF.

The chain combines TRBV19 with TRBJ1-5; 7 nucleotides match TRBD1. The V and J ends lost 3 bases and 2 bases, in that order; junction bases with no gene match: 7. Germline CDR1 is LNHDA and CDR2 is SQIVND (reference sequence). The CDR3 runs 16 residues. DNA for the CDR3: TGTGCCAGTAGTATCAGGGGGGAAGGGGGCAATCAGCCCCAGCATTTT. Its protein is CASSIRGEGGNQPQHF.

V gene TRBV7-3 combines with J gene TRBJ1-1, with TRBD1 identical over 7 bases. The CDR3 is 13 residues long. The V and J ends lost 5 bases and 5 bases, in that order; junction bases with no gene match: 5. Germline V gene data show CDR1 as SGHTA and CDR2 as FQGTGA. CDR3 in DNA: TGTGCCAGCAGCCTCTACAGGGGTACTGAAGCTTTCTTT. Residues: CASSLYRGTEAFF.

The CDR3, as DNA: TGTGCCAGCAGTGACGCATCGGGGGGCCTAAATTCACCCCTCCACTTT. Translated, it gives CASSDASGGLNSPLHF. The chain couples TRBV2 to TRBJ1-6, with D perhaps TRBD1 (6 bases). Germline V CDR1 and CDR2: SNHLY, FYNNEI. V was trimmed by 3 bases and J by 7 bases, leaving 16 bases between them. This CDR3 contains 16 residues.

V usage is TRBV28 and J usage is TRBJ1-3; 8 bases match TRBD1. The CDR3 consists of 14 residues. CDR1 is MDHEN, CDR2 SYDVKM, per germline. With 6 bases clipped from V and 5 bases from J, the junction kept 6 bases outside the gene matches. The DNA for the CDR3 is TGTGCCAGCAGAACTCGACAGGGGCGAAACACCATATATTTT. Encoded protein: CASRTRQGRNTIYF. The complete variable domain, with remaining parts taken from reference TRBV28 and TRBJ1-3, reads DVKVTQSSRYLVKRTGEKVFLECVQDMDHENMFWYRQDPGLGLRLIYFSYDVKMKEKGDIPEGYSVSREKKERFSLILESASTNQTSMYLCASRTRQGRNTIYFGEGSWLTVV.

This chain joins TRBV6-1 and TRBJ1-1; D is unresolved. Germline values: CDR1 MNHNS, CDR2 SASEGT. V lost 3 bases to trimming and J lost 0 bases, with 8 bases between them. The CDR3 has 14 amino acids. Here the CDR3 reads CASSEQQMNTEAFF. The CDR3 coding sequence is TGTGCCAGCAGTGAGCAACAGATGAACACTGAAGCTTTCTTT.

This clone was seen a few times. This CDR3 is CASSNTGGYTDTQYF. CDR3 nucleotides: TGCGCCAGCAGCAACACAGGGGGTTACACAGATACGCAGTATTTT. V is TRBV4-3 and J is TRBJ2-3, with 8 bases that match TRBD1. The CDR3 totals 15 residues. Trimming at V came to 5 bases and at J to 2 bases, leaving 6 bases not matched to a gene. From germline, CDR1 is LGHNA and CDR2 YSLEER.

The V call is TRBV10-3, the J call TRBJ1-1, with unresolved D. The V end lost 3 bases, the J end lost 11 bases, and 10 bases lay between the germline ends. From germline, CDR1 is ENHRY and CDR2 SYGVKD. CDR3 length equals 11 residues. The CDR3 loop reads CAISDPRAAFF. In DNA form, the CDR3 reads TGTGCCATCAGTGATCCGAGGGCCGCTTTCTTT.

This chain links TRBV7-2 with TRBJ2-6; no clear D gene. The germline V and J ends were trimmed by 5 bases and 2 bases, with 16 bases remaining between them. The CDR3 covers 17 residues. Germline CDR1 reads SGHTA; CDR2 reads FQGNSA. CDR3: CASSHTFSVAGANVLTF. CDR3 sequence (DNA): TGTGCCAGCAGCCATACTTTTTCGGTCGCTGGGGCCAACGTCCTGACTTTC.

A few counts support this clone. CDR3 in amino acids: CASRGQGESGELFF. The CDR3 DNA reads TGTGCCAGCAGAGGACAGGGGGAGTCCGGGGAGCTGTTTTTT. The chain employs TRBV7-7 and TRBJ2-2, with 10 bases that match TRBD1. Trimming cost V 6 bases and J 6 bases; bases outside gene matches: 4. CDR1 is SSHAT and CDR2 is FNYEAQ in the germline V gene (reference sequence). The CDR3 runs 14 residues.

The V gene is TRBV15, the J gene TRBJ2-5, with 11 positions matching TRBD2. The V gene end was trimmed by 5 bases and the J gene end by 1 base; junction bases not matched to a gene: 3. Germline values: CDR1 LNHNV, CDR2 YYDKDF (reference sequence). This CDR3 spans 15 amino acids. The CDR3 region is CATSLAGGGQETQYF. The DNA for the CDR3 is TGTGCCACCAGCTTAGCGGGGGGGGGCCAAGAGACCCAGTACTTC.

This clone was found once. CDR3 coding DNA: TGTGCCAGCAGCTTCTCCGGGACAAACTCCTACGAGCAGTACTTC. Protein: CASSFSGTNSYEQYF. The chain links TRBV7-2 to TRBJ2-7, with D maybe TRBD1 (6 bases). The germline gives CDR1 SGHTA, CDR2 FQGNSA. Trimming removed 3 bases at V and 0 bases at J, with 12 bases between. CDR3 length: 15 amino acids. The variable domain in full, completed from reference TRBV7-2 and TRBJ2-7, reads GAGVSQSPSNKVTEKGKDVELRCDPISGHTALYWYRQSLGQGLEFLIYFQGNSAPDKSGLPSDRFSAERTGGSVSTLTIQRTQQEDSAVYLCASSFSGTNSYEQYFGPGTRLTVT.

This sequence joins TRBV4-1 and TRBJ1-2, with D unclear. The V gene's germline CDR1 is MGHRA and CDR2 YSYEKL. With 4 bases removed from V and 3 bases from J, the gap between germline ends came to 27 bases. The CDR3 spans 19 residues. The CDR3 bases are TGCGCCAGCAGCCCCTTGGCCCTGCGGGCGGGAGACGATTACTATGGCTACACCTTC. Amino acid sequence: CASSPLALRAGDDYYGYTF.

The CDR3 DNA reads as TGTGCCAGCAGCTTAGACGCGCCACGGGGCAATCAGCCCCAGCATTTT. It codes for CASSLDAPRGNQPQHF. The V gene is TRBV7-2, the J gene TRBJ1-5; D gene ambiguous. Trimming pared 1 base from V and 2 bases from J, leaving 12 bases between. Per germline, CDR1 SGHTA and CDR2 FQGNSA. This CDR3 contains 16 residues.

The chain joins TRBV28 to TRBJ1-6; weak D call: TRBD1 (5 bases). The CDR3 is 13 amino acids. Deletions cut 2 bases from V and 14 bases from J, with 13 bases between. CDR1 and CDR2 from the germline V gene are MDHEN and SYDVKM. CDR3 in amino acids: CASSLGSGGTLHF. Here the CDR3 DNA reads TGTGCCAGCAGTTTAGGGTCCGGGGGTACCCTCCACTTT.

The CDR3 nucleotides read TGTGCCAGCTCACCAGAGGCGGCAGGGAGTGGCTACACCTTC. Protein sequence: CASSPEAAGSGYTF. The chain has TRBV18 and TRBJ1-2; D may be TRBD1 (5 bases). Trimming left V 2 bases short and J 7 bases short, with 14 bases between. Germline V CDR1 and CDR2: KGHSH, LQKENI. This CDR3 has 14 residues.

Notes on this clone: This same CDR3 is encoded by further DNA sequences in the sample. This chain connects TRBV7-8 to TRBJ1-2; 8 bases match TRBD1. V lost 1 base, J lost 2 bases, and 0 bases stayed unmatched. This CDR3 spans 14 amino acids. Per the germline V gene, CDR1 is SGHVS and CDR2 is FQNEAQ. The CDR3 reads CASSLGTGNYGYTF. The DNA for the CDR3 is TGTGCCAGCAGCTTAGGGACAGGGAACTATGGCTACACCTTC.